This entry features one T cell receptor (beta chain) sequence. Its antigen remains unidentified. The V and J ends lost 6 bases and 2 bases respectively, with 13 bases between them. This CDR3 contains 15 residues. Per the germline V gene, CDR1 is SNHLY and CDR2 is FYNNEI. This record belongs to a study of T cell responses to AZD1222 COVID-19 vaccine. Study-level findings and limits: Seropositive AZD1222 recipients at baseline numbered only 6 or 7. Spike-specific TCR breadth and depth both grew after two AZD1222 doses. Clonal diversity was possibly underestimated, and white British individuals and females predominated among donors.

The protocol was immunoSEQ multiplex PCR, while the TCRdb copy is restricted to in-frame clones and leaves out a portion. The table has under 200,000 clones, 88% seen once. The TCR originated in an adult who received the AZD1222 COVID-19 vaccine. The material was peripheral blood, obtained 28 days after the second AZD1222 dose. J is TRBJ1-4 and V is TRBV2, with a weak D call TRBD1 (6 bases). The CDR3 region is CASRLQGGTNEKLFF. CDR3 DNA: TGTGCCAGCAGGCTACAGGGAGGGACTAATGAAAAACTGTTTTTT.